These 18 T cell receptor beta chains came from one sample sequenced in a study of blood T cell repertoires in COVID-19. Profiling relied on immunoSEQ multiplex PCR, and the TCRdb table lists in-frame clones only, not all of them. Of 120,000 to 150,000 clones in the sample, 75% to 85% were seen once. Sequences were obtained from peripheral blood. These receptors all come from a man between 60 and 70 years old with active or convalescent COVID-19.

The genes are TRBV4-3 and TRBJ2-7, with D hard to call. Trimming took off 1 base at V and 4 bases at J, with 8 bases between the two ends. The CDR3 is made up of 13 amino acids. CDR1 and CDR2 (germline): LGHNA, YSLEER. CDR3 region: CASSQASQYEQYF. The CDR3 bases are TGCGCCAGCAGCCAAGCATCCCAATACGAGCAGTACTTC.

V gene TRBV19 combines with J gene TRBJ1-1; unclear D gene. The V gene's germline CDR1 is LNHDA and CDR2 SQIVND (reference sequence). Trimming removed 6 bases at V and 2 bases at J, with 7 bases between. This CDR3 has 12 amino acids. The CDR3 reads CASRRENTEAFF. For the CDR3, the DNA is TGTGCCAGTAGGAGGGAAAACACTGAAGCTTTCTTT.

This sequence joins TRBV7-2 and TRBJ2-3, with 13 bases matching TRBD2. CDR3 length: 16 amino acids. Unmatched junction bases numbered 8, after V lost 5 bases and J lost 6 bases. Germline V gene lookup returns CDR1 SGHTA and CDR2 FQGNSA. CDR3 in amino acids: CASSLRLAGGADTQYF. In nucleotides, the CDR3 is TGTGCCAGCAGCCTCCGACTAGCGGGAGGCGCGGATACGCAGTATTTT.

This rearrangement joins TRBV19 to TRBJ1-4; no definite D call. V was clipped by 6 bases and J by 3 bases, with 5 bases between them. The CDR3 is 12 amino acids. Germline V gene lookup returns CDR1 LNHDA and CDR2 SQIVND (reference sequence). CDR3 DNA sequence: TGTGCCAGTAGGAGTGCTAATGAAAAACTGTTTTTT. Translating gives CASRSANEKLFF.

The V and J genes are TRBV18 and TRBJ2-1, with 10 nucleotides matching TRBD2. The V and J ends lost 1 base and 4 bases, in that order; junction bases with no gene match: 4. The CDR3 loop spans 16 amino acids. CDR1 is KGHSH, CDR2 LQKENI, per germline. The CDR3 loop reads CASSPLASGRYNEQFF. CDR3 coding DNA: TGTGCCAGCTCACCACTCGCTAGCGGGAGATACAATGAGCAGTTCTTC.

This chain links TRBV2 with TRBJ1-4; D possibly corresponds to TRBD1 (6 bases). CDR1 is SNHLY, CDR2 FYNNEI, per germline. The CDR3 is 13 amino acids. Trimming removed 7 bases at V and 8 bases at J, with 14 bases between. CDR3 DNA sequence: TGTGCCAGCATCAGGACAGAGGGCGAAAAACTGTTTTTT. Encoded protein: CASIRTEGEKLFF.

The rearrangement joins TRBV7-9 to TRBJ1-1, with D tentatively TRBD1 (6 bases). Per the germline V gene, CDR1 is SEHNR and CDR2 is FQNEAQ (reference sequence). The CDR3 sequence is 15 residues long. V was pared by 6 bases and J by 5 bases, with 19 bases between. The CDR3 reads CASRGRDNEDTEAFF. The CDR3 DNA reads TGTGCCAGCAGGGGCCGGGACAATGAGGATACTGAAGCTTTCTTT.

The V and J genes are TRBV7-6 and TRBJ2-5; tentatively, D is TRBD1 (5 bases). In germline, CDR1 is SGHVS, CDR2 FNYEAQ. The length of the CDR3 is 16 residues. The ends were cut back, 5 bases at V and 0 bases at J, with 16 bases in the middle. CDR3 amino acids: CASSLTPDKYQETQYF. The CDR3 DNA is TGTGCCAGCAGCCTGACTCCGGACAAGTACCAAGAGACCCAGTACTTC.

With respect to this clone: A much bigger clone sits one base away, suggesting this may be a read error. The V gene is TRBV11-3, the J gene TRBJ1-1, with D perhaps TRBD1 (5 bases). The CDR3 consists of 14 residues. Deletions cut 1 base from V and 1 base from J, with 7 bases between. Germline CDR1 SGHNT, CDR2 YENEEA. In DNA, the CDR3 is TGTGCCAGCAGCTTAGGTCAGGGGAACACTGAAGCTTTCTTT. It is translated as CASSLGQGNTEAFF. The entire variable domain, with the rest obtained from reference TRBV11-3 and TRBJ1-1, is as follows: EAGVVQSPRYKIIEKKQPVAFWCNPISGHNTLYWYLQNLGQGPELLIRYENEEAVDDSQLPKDRFSAERLKGVDSTLKIQPAELGDSAVYLCASSLGQGNTEAFFGQGTRLTVV.

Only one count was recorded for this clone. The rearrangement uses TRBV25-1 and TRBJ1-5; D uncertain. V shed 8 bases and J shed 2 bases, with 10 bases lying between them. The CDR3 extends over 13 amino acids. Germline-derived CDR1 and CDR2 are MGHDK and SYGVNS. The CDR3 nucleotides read TGTGCCAGCCGAGGAGCGGGCAATCAGCCCCAGCATTTT. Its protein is CASRGAGNQPQHF.

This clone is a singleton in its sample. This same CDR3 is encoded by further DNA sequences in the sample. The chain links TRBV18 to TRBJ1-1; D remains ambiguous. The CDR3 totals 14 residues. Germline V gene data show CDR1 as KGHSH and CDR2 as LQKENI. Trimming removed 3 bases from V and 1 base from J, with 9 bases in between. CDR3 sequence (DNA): TGTGCCAGCTCACCCCTTCAGGAGAACACTGAAGCTTTCTTT. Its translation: CASSPLQENTEAFF.

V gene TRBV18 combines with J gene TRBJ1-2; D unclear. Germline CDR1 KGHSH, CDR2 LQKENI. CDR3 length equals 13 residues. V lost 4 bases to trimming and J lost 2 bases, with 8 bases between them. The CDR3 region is CASSLQKNYGYTF. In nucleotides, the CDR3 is TGTGCCAGCTCACTTCAGAAAAACTATGGCTACACCTTC.

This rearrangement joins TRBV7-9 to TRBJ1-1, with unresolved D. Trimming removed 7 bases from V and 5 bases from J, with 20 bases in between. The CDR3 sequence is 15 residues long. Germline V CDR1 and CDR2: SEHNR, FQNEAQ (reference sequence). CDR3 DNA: TGTGCCAGCACCTCCAGGCGGACTACGAGGACTGAAGCTTTCTTT. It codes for CASTSRRTTRTEAFF.

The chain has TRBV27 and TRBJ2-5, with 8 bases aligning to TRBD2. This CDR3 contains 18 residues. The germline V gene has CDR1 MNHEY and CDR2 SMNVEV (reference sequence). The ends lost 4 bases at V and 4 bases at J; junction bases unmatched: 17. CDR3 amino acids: CASSSVWIRGGFTETQYF. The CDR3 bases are TGTGCCAGCAGTTCCGTTTGGATTCGGGGGGGTTTCACAGAGACCCAGTACTTC.

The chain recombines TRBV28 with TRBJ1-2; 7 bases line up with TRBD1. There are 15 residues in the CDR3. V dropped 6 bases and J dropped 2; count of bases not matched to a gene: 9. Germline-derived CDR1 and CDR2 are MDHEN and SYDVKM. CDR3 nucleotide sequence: TGTGCCAGCAGGGTACCTACAGGGGTCAACTATGGCTACACCTTC. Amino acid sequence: CASRVPTGVNYGYTF.

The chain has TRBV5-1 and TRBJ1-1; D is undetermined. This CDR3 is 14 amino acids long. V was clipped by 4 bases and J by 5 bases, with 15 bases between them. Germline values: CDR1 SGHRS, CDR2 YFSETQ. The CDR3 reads CASSPASRSTEAFF. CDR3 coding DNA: TGCGCCAGCAGCCCGGCATCGAGGAGTACTGAAGCTTTCTTT. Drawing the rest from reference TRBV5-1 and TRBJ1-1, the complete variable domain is KAGVTQTPRYLIKTRGQQVTLSCSPISGHRSVSWYQQTPGQGLQFLFEYFSETQRNKGNFPGRFSGRQFSNSRSEMNVSTLELGDSALYLCASSPASRSTEAFFGQGTRLTVV.

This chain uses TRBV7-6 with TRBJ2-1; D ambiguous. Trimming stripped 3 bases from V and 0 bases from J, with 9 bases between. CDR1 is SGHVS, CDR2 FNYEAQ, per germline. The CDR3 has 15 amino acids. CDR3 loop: CASSFTLSSYNEQFF. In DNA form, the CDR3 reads TGTGCCAGCAGCTTTACCCTCAGCTCCTACAATGAGCAGTTCTTC.

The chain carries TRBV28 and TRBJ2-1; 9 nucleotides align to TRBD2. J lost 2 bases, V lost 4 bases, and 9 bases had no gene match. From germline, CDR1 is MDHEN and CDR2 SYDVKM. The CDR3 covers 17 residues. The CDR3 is CASSSLSGRGAYNEQFF. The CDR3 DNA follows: TGTGCCAGCAGTTCACTTAGCGGGAGAGGTGCCTACAATGAGCAGTTCTTC.